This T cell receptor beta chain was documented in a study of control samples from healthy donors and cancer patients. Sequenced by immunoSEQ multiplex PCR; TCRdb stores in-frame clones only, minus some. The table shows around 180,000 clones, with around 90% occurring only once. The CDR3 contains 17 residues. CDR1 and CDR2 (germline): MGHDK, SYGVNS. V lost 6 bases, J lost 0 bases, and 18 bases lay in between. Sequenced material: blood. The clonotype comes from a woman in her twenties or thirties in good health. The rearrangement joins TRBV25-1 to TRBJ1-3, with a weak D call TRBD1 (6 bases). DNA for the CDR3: TGTGCCAGCAGGGAAACATCTTTGACAGGCTCTGGAAACACCATATATTTT. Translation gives CASRETSLTGSGNTIYF. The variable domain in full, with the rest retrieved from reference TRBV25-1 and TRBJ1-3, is EADIYQTPRYLVIGTGKKITLECSQTMGHDKMYWYQQDPGMELHLIHYSYGVNSTEKGDLSSESTVSRIRTEHFPLTLESARPSHTSQYLCASRETSLTGSGNTIYFGEGSWLTVV.